This record concerns one TCR beta chain sequence. These data are taken from a study of OX40 agonist ivuxolimab in advanced cancers. Study details: An agonistic human IgG2 monoclonal antibody against OX40 (CD134) was given. Hepatocellular carcinoma, melanoma, renal cell or head and neck cancer affected the dose-escalation patients. People who had prior anti-PD-1, anti-PD-L1 or anti-CTLA-4 therapy could take part, and about 40% had some.

Data came from immunoSEQ multiplex PCR; TCRdb stores just in-frame clones and leaves some out. The sample lists fewer than 65,000 clones; more than 75% were seen once. This sample comprised CD4+ or CD8+ T cells sorted from blood, obtained in a trial of the OX40 agonist ivuxolimab. The TCR sequence derives from an adult with an advanced solid tumor such as melanoma, head and neck, liver or kidney cancer.

The DNA for the CDR3 is TGTGCCAGCAGCCTCGGGACAGGGGCTGGAAACACCATATATTTT. This encodes CASSLGTGAGNTIYF. The chain employs TRBV28 and TRBJ1-3; 10 bases line up with TRBD1. Trimming at V came to 6 bases and at J to 2 bases, leaving 4 bases not matched to a gene. The CDR3 is 15 residues long. Germline-derived CDR1 and CDR2 are MDHEN and SYDVKM.